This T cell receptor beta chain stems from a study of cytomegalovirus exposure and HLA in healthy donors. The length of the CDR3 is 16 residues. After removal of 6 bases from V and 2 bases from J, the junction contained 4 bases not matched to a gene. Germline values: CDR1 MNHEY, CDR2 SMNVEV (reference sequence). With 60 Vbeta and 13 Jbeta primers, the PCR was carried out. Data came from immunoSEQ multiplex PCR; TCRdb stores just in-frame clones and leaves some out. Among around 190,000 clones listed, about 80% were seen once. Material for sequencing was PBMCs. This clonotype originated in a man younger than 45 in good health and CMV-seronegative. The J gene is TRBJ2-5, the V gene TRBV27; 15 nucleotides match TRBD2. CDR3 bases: TGTGCCAGCAGGGCGGGGACTAGCGGGAGGCAAGAGACCCAGTACTTC. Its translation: CASRAGTSGRQETQYF.